This T cell receptor beta chain was profiled in a study of T cell responses to AZD1222 COVID-19 vaccine. Regarding the study as a whole: The study found vaccine-associated CD4 TCRs spanning spike, dominant at 160-218 and 743-854. In all cases, repertoires were sampled only after the peak T cell response. Seropositive at baseline were only a handful of AZD1222 recipients.

Turning to this clone: Its antigen remains unknown.

The CDR3 covers 15 residues. CDR1 is KGHSH and CDR2 is LQKENI in the germline V gene. V dropped 2 bases and J dropped 10 bases, with 15 bases sitting between them. Sequencing used immunoSEQ multiplex PCR; TCRdb keeps in-frame clones, though not all of them. The sample shows about 130,000 clones, 80% to 95% of them seen only once. The chain couples TRBV18 to TRBJ1-6; D remains unclear. The origin of this receptor is an adult who received the AZD1222 COVID-19 vaccine. The sample in question was peripheral blood, obtained 28 days after the second AZD1222 dose. The CDR3: CASSPETRKGSPLHF. DNA for the CDR3: TGTGCCAGCTCACCAGAGACTCGCAAAGGGTCACCCCTCCACTTT.